Listed below are T cell receptor beta chains from one sample, sequenced in a study of cytomegalovirus exposure and HLA in healthy donors. The table came from immunoSEQ multiplex PCR; TCRdb's copy has only in-frame clones and leaves some out. This table has under 150,000 clones, 60% to 85% appearing once. The specimen was PBMCs. The receptors originated from a woman in her thirties in good health and CMV-seropositive. CDR3s include the opening cysteine and the closing phenylalanine or tryptophan. A D gene is named only where the DNA matches it firmly. A clone size is listed for some rows: how often the clone was seen (once, few, many), or a class if it is expanded.

CDR3 protein: CASSLDRFIGELFF
CDR3 DNA: TGTGCCAGCAGCTTGGACAGGTTTATCGGGGAGCTGTTTTTT
J gene: TRBJ2-2
V gene: TRBV7-3
clone size: .
D gene: TRBD1

CDR3 protein: CASSREDTDTQYF
CDR3 DNA: TGTGCCAGCTCACGGGAGGACACAGATACGCAGTATTTT
J gene: TRBJ2-3
V gene: TRBV18
clone size: .
D gene: .

CDR3 protein: CASSAGTYNNEKLFF
CDR3 DNA: TGTGCCAGCAGCGCAGGGACATACAACAATGAAAAACTGTTTTTT
J gene: TRBJ1-4
V gene: TRBV5-5
clone size: .
D gene: .

CDR3 protein: CASSPYRGNTEAFF
CDR3 DNA: TGTGCCAGCAGCCCATATCGGGGGAACACTGAAGCTTTCTTT
J gene: TRBJ1-1
V gene: TRBV28
clone size: .
D gene: .

CDR3 protein: CASSPGSGAAGELFF
CDR3 DNA: TGTGCCAGCAGCCCCGGGAGCGGGGCGGCCGGGGAGCTGTTTTTT
J gene: TRBJ2-2
V gene: TRBV5-6
clone size: few
D gene: TRBD2

CDR3 protein: CASTQGGAAYEQYF
CDR3 DNA: TGTGCCAGCACCCAAGGGGGGGCTGCCTACGAGCAGTACTTC
J gene: TRBJ2-7
V gene: TRBV6-1
clone size: .
D gene: .

CDR3 protein: CASWNRGTGELFF
CDR3 DNA: TGTGCCAGCTGGAACAGGGGGACCGGGGAGCTGTTTTTT
J gene: TRBJ2-2
V gene: TRBV18
clone size: .
D gene: TRBD1

CDR3 protein: CASSPGGDVISQYF
CDR3 DNA: TGTGCCAGCAGCCCCGGGGGGGATGTGATATCCCAGTACTTC
J gene: TRBJ2-5
V gene: TRBV7-8
clone size: .
D gene: TRBD2

CDR3 protein: CASSLGAGGSPLHF
CDR3 DNA: TGTGCCAGCAGCTTAGGGGCGGGAGGATCACCCCTCCACTTT
J gene: TRBJ1-6
V gene: TRBV5-4
clone size: .
D gene: .

CDR3 protein: CASSLNPRGQGNTIYF
CDR3 DNA: TGTGCCAGCAGCTTAAATCCCAGGGGGCAGGGAAACACCATATATTTT
J gene: TRBJ1-3
V gene: TRBV7-8
clone size: .
D gene: TRBD1

CDR3 protein: CASSFGTGGAGGVQYF
CDR3 DNA: TGTGCCAGCAGTTTTGGGACAGGGGGCGCCGGTGGGGTACAGTATTTT
J gene: TRBJ2-3
V gene: TRBV28
clone size: once
D gene: TRBD1

CDR3 protein: CASSSGTVGKAFF
CDR3 DNA: TGTGCCAGCAGCTCAGGGACAGTTGGGAAAGCTTTCTTT
J gene: TRBJ1-1
V gene: TRBV7-2
clone size: .
D gene: TRBD1

CDR3 protein: CASSPRITASYGYTF
CDR3 DNA: TGTGCCAGCTCACCACGCATCACAGCCTCCTATGGCTACACCTTC
J gene: TRBJ1-2
V gene: TRBV18
clone size: few
D gene: .

CDR3 protein: CASWGGGDRPLWQYF
CDR3 DNA: TGTGCCAGCTGGGGGGGCGGGGACAGGCCTCTCTGGCAGTACTTC
J gene: TRBJ2-7
V gene: TRBV27
clone size: .
D gene: .

CDR3 protein: CATLTGQDWEGYNEQFF
CDR3 DNA: TGTGCCACCCTGACCGGACAGGATTGGGAAGGGTACAATGAGCAGTTCTTC
J gene: TRBJ2-1
V gene: TRBV7-3
clone size: .
D gene: TRBD1

CDR3 protein: CASSLATGGGEKLFF
CDR3 DNA: TGTGCCAGCAGCTTAGCGACAGGGGGCGGTGAAAAACTGTTTTTT
J gene: TRBJ1-4
V gene: TRBV7-8
clone size: once
D gene: TRBD1

CDR3 protein: CSSSFQQVYTGELFF
CDR3 DNA: TGTTCCAGCAGCTTTCAACAGGTGTACACCGGGGAGCTGTTTTTT
J gene: TRBJ2-2
V gene: TRBV7-9
clone size: .
D gene: .

CDR3 protein: CASSGTEVYEQYF
CDR3 DNA: TGTGCCAGCAGTGGGACGGAGGTCTACGAGCAGTACTTC
J gene: TRBJ2-7
V gene: TRBV2
clone size: .
D gene: .

CDR3 protein: CASSVDRDSYEQYF
CDR3 DNA: TGTGCCAGCAGTGTGGACAGGGACTCCTACGAGCAGTACTTC
J gene: TRBJ2-7
V gene: TRBV6-1
clone size: .
D gene: TRBD1

CDR3 protein: CASSFDWGDRNYGYTF
CDR3 DNA: TGTGCCAGCAGCTTCGACTGGGGGGACAGGAACTATGGCTACACCTTC
J gene: TRBJ1-2
V gene: TRBV5-6
clone size: .
D gene: TRBD1

CDR3 protein: CASSFDGGRRSYF
CDR3 DNA: TGTGCCAGCAGCTTCGACGGGGGGCGTCGATCGTACTTC
J gene: TRBJ2-5
V gene: TRBV11-1
clone size: .
D gene: .

CDR3 protein: CASSLRTGGSYEQYF
CDR3 DNA: TGCGCCAGCAGCCTTCGGACAGGGGGCTCGTACGAGCAGTACTTC
J gene: TRBJ2-7
V gene: TRBV4-3
clone size: .
D gene: TRBD1

CDR3 protein: CASSFGLATDTQYF
CDR3 DNA: TGTGCCAGCAGCTTTGGGCTAGCCACAGATACGCAGTATTTT
J gene: TRBJ2-3
V gene: TRBV7-2
clone size: .
D gene: .

CDR3 protein: CASSFPVLTEAFF
CDR3 DNA: TGTGCCAGCAGCTTTCCTGTTTTGACTGAAGCTTTCTTT
J gene: TRBJ1-1
V gene: TRBV7-9
clone size: many
D gene: .

CDR3 protein: CASRTGLAGANVLTF
CDR3 DNA: TGTGCCAGCCGGACAGGGTTGGCTGGGGCCAACGTCCTGACTTTC
J gene: TRBJ2-6
V gene: TRBV6-6
clone size: .
D gene: TRBD1

CDR3 protein: CASSLRPSGVSSYNEQFF
CDR3 DNA: TGTGCCAGCAGCTTAAGGCCTAGCGGGGTGAGCTCCTACAATGAGCAGTTCTTC
J gene: TRBJ2-1
V gene: TRBV13
clone size: .
D gene: TRBD2

CDR3 protein: CASSLETSRADYGYTF
CDR3 DNA: TGTGCCAGCAGCTTAGAAACCAGCAGGGCGGATTATGGCTACACCTTC
J gene: TRBJ1-2
V gene: TRBV7-9
clone size: .
D gene: .

CDR3 protein: CASSPTGTLSYEQYF
CDR3 DNA: TGTGCCAGCAGCCCAACCGGGACACTCTCCTACGAGCAGTACTTC
J gene: TRBJ2-7
V gene: TRBV28
clone size: .
D gene: .

CDR3 protein: CASSVIAGDNEQFF
CDR3 DNA: TGTGCCAGCAGCGTAATAGCGGGGGACAATGAGCAGTTCTTC
J gene: TRBJ2-1
V gene: TRBV9
clone size: .
D gene: TRBD2

CDR3 protein: CATSGRRGTADGYTF
CDR3 DNA: TGTGCCACCAGCGGGCGCCGGGGGACAGCTGATGGCTACACCTTC
J gene: TRBJ1-2
V gene: TRBV15
clone size: .
D gene: TRBD1

CDR3 protein: CASSLGANTEAFF
CDR3 DNA: TGTGCCAGCAGCTTAGGGGCAAACACTGAAGCTTTCTTT
J gene: TRBJ1-1
V gene: TRBV7-2
clone size: .
D gene: .

CDR3 protein: CASSELKGGSPLHF
CDR3 DNA: TGTGCCAGCAGCGAATTGAAGGGCGGGTCACCCCTCCACTTT
J gene: TRBJ1-6
V gene: TRBV6-5
clone size: .
D gene: .

CDR3 protein: CAISESGRQGSGGSNEQFF
CDR3 DNA: TGTGCCATCAGTGAGTCGGGACGCCAGGGGTCCGGTGGGTCCAATGAGCAGTTCTTC
J gene: TRBJ2-1
V gene: TRBV10-3
clone size: .
D gene: .

CDR3 protein: CAWSLLSPGLAGVTDTQYF
CDR3 DNA: TGTGCCTGGAGCCTACTTTCTCCGGGACTAGCGGGGGTCACAGATACGCAGTATTTT
J gene: TRBJ2-3
V gene: TRBV30
clone size: .
D gene: TRBD2

CDR3 protein: CASSEQGGFYGYTF
CDR3 DNA: TGTGCCAGCAGTGAACAGGGGGGTTTCTATGGCTACACCTTC
J gene: TRBJ1-2
V gene: TRBV2
clone size: .
D gene: TRBD1

CDR3 protein: CASSADRASYEQYF
CDR3 DNA: TGTGCCAGCAGCGCGGACAGGGCCTCCTACGAGCAGTACTTC
J gene: TRBJ2-7
V gene: TRBV7-2
clone size: few
D gene: TRBD1

CDR3 protein: CASSMGSHYGYTF
CDR3 DNA: TGTGCCAGCAGTATGGGCAGCCACTATGGCTACACCTTC
J gene: TRBJ1-2
V gene: TRBV7-8
clone size: once
D gene: .

CDR3 protein: CASSPGTGGNTIYF
CDR3 DNA: TGTGCCAGCAGTCCCGGGACAGGGGGAAACACCATATATTTT
J gene: TRBJ1-3
V gene: TRBV5-4
clone size: .
D gene: TRBD1

CDR3 protein: CATSRYTGQGQSEAFF
CDR3 DNA: TGTGCCACCAGCAGATATACGGGACAGGGTCAGTCTGAAGCTTTCTTT
J gene: TRBJ1-1
V gene: TRBV15
clone size: few
D gene: TRBD1

CDR3 protein: CASSILKDRGETQYF
CDR3 DNA: TGTGCCAGCAGCATACTAAAGGACCGAGGGGAGACCCAGTACTTC
J gene: TRBJ2-5
V gene: TRBV7-9
clone size: .
D gene: .

CDR3 protein: CASSLNRGLVSYEQYF
CDR3 DNA: TGTGCCAGCAGCTTGAACAGGGGGCTTGTATCCTACGAGCAGTACTTC
J gene: TRBJ2-7
V gene: TRBV5-6
clone size: .
D gene: TRBD1

CDR3 protein: CASSVRQGTGYEQYF
CDR3 DNA: TGTGCCAGCAGCGTAAGACAGGGGACGGGGTACGAGCAGTACTTC
J gene: TRBJ2-7
V gene: TRBV7-8
clone size: .
D gene: TRBD1

CDR3 protein: CASSWGLAEADTQYF
CDR3 DNA: TGTGCCAGCAGCTGGGGACTAGCGGAGGCAGATACGCAGTATTTT
J gene: TRBJ2-3
V gene: TRBV5-6
clone size: .
D gene: TRBD2

CDR3 protein: CASTRVGASVETQYF
CDR3 DNA: TGTGCCAGCACCCGGGTAGGGGCTAGCGTAGAGACCCAGTACTTC
J gene: TRBJ2-5
V gene: TRBV11-2
clone size: .
D gene: .

CDR3 protein: CASSPTVEGASGYTF
CDR3 DNA: TGTGCCAGCTCACCGACGGTGGAGGGGGCGTCTGGCTACACCTTC
J gene: TRBJ1-2
V gene: TRBV18
clone size: .
D gene: TRBD1